Each of the 21 T cell receptor beta chains below was sequenced from the same sample in a study of response to subunit inactivated influenza vaccine. TCRdb independently ran MiXCR on the RT-PCR reads; one entry per CDR3 protein. Found here are fewer than 200,000 distinct CDR3 sequences, about 10% of them singletons; the top ten hold 9.5% to 13%. The sequencing used non-naive T cells sorted from PBMCs, collected on the day of vaccination. Receptors originate from a man aged 50-59 years who received an inactivated influenza vaccine.

This clonotype has more than one count but fewer than ten. The chain is built from TRBV12-3 or TRBV12-4 and TRBJ2-7; 7 nucleotides match TRBD2. The length of the CDR3 is 13 residues. V lost 2 bases, J lost 6 bases, and 4 bases stayed unmatched. The CDR3 nucleotides are TGTGCCAGCAGTTTATCACTAGCGCTCGAGCAGTACTTC. Its translation is CASSLSLALEQYF.

This clonotype showed up many times. The chain couples TRBV7-2 to TRBJ2-1; 11 bases line up with TRBD2. The CDR3 spans 12 residues. Trimming at V came to 5 bases and at J to 10 bases, leaving 1 base not matched to a gene. Per germline, CDR1 SGHTA and CDR2 FQGNSA. CDR3 amino acids: CASSRTSGEQFF. The CDR3 DNA reads TGTGCCAGCAGCCGGACTAGCGGGGAGCAGTTCTTC.

This clonotype appeared a few times. The J gene is TRBJ1-3, the V gene TRBV15, with D unclear. The CDR3 consists of 13 residues. Germline loops: CDR1 LNHNV, CDR2 YYDKDF (reference sequence). With 4 bases removed from V and 4 bases from J, the gap between germline ends came to 8 bases. The CDR3 loop reads CATSKDRGNTIYF. The CDR3 coding sequence is TGTGCCACCAGCAAGGACCGAGGAAACACCATATATTTT.

This clonotype was detected many times. The chain employs TRBV12-3 or TRBV12-4 and TRBJ2-6, with TRBD1 matching over 8 bases. Trimming removed 7 bases from V and 2 bases from J; junction bases left unmatched: 13. The CDR3 has 18 amino acids. CDR3 nucleotides: TGTGCCAGCACCCGGACAGGGTTACTTGACCCTGGGGCCAACGTCCTGACTTTC. As protein: CASTRTGLLDPGANVLTF.

Remarks on this clonotype: Given a much more abundant clone one base away, this may be a read error. The V gene is TRBV24-1, the J gene TRBJ2-1; a weak D match, TRBD2 (6 bases). Germline V gene sequence: CDR1 KGHDR, CDR2 SFDVKD. This CDR3 contains 14 residues. Here the CDR3 DNA reads TGTCCCACCAGGGCAGGGACTTCCTACAATGAGCAGTTCTTC. The encoded protein is CPTRAGTSYNEQFF.

The chain joins TRBV24-1 to TRBJ2-5; possibly TRBD1 or TRBD2 for D (5 bases each). The V gene lost 7 bases and the J gene lost 2 bases, with 19 bases spanning the gap. This CDR3 has 16 residues. Looked up from germline, CDR1 is KGHDR and CDR2 is SFDVKD. CDR3 sequence reads: CATSGAMPGKQETQYF. As DNA, the CDR3 is TGTGCCACCAGCGGGGCCATGCCGGGGAAACAAGAGACCCAGTACTTC.

This clonotype was seen a few times. The rearrangement uses TRBV10-3 and TRBJ2-2; TRBD1 might be the D (5 bases). The CDR3 is made up of 15 amino acids. CDR1 is ENHRY and CDR2 is SYGVKD in the germline V gene. Trimming removed 7 bases from V and 0 bases from J, with 12 bases in between. CDR3 nucleotides: TGTGCCATCAAGCAGGGCCCTTCGAACACCGGGGAGCTGTTTTTT. Protein: CAIKQGPSNTGELFF.

This clonotype was picked up a small number of times. The chain is built from TRBV20-1 and TRBJ1-1; D ambiguous. Germline CDR1 and CDR2: DFQATT and SNEGSKA (reference sequence). The V end was cut by 7 bases, the J end by 4 bases, with 25 bases between. CDR3 length: 16 residues. CDR3 in DNA: TGCAGTGTTACAGAGGATGGCAAAACGAGGCGCACTGAAGCTTTCTTT. This sequence encodes CSVTEDGKTRRTEAFF.

This clonotype showed up just once. The chain carries TRBV20-1 and TRBJ2-6; 11 positions match TRBD1. The CDR3 length is 19 residues. V was pared by 0 bases and J by 3 bases, with 10 bases of the junction left unmatched. Germline CDR1 and CDR2: DFQATT and SNEGSKA (reference sequence). Here the CDR3 DNA reads TGCAGTGCTAGAGATCCCAGGACAGGGGGCGGAGATGGGGCCAACGTCCTGACTTTC. The encoded protein is CSARDPRTGGGDGANVLTF.

This clonotype was counted a few times. The chain is built from TRBV6-1 and TRBJ1-2, with D possibly being TRBD1 (5 bases). Germline CDR1 MNHNS, CDR2 SASEGT. The germline V and J ends were trimmed by 7 bases and 4 bases, with 13 bases remaining between them. This CDR3 is built from 13 residues. The CDR3 sequence is CASMKTDVYGYTF. The DNA of the CDR3 is TGTGCCAGCATGAAGACAGACGTCTATGGCTACACCTTC.

CDR3 bases: TGTGCCAGCAGCTCCGGGACAGGGGGCCTCGAGCAGTACTTC. Translating gives CASSSGTGGLEQYF. This chain links TRBV7-9 with TRBJ2-7, with 12 bases matching TRBD1. The length of the CDR3 is 14 residues. Germline lookup yields CDR1 SEHNR and CDR2 FQNEAQ (reference sequence). V was pared by 4 bases and J by 6 bases, with 4 bases of the junction left unmatched.

The CDR3, as DNA: TGTGCCAGCTCACCCGACAGGGGGCTCTACGAGCAGTACTTC. Its translation: CASSPDRGLYEQYF. The chain employs TRBV18 and TRBJ2-7; 10 bases agree with TRBD1. CDR3 length: 14 amino acids. Germline CDR1 is KGHSH and CDR2 is LQKENI. J gave up 3 bases and V 3 bases, and 2 bases lay outside the gene matches.

This clonotype was seen a handful of times. This chain uses TRBV10-3 with TRBJ2-5; D tentatively fits TRBD1 or TRBD2 (5 bases each). Germline CDR1 ENHRY, CDR2 SYGVKD. CDR3 length: 13 residues. V dropped 9 bases and J dropped 2 bases, with 13 bases sitting between them. The CDR3 is CAIGAGLQETQYF. In DNA, the CDR3 is TGTGCCATAGGGGCAGGACTTCAAGAGACCCAGTACTTC.

There are a few counts of this clonotype. CDR3 bases: TGTGCCAGCAGCGCCCCCCCGGGGGGGGAGACCCAGTACTTC. Amino acids: CASSAPPGGETQYF. The chain links TRBV7-2 to TRBJ2-5, with TRBD2 matching over 8 bases. The V and J ends lost 5 bases and 5 bases, in that order; junction bases with no gene match: 7. The CDR3 is 14 residues long. Germline assignment: CDR1 SGHTA and CDR2 FQGNSA.

The genes are TRBV4-3 and TRBJ1-2, with D possibly matching TRBD1 (6 bases). The CDR3 is made up of 13 amino acids. Trimming pared 4 bases from V and 2 bases from J, leaving 8 bases between. The germline gives CDR1 LGHNA, CDR2 YSLEER. The CDR3 protein is CASSRQGNYGYTF. In nucleotides, the CDR3 is TGCGCCAGCAGCCGCCAGGGGAACTATGGCTACACCTTC.

The chain has TRBV3-1 and TRBJ1-6, with D unresolved. Between the trimmed V and J ends, which lost 0 bases and 8 bases, there was a span of 8 bases. This CDR3 has 14 residues. CDR1 is LGHDT and CDR2 is YNNKEL in the germline V gene (reference sequence). In nucleotides, the CDR3 is TGTGCCAGCAGCCAAGATCAACTGTATTCACCCCTCCACTTT. Its translation is CASSQDQLYSPLHF.

This clonotype was detected only a few times. The rearrangement links TRBV11-2 to TRBJ1-2; D is uncertain. CDR3 length: 14 residues. The V gene lost 0 bases and the J gene lost 4 bases, with 9 bases spanning the gap. The germline CDR1 and CDR2 sequences are SGHAT and FQNNGV. CDR3 bases: TGTGCCAGCAGCTTAGATTTGGAGAGCTATGGCTACACCTTC. As protein: CASSLDLESYGYTF. The variable domain in full, with the rest retrieved from reference TRBV11-2 and TRBJ1-2, is EAGVAQSPRYKIIEKRQSVAFWCNPISGHATLYWYQQILGQGPKLLIQFQNNGVVDDSQLPKDRFSAERLKGVDSTLKIQPAKLEDSAVYLCASSLDLESYGYTFGSGTRLTVV.

This clonotype was detected only a few times. The J gene is TRBJ2-1, the V gene TRBV18; tentatively, D is TRBD1 (6 bases). Germline CDR1 reads KGHSH; CDR2 reads LQKENI. The CDR3 is 11 amino acids. Trimming stripped 2 bases from V and 15 bases from J, with 11 bases between. This CDR3 reads CASSPGTNGFF. DNA for the CDR3: TGTGCCAGCTCACCAGGGACAAATGGGTTCTTC. Supplemented by reference TRBV18 and TRBJ2-1, the full variable domain reads NAGVMQNPRHLVRRRGQEARLRCSPMKGHSHVYWYRQLPEEGLKFMVYLQKENIIDESGMPKERFSAEFPKEGPSILRIQQVVRGDSAAYFCASSPGTNGFFGPGTRLTVL.

This clonotype has at least ten counts. One end of the junction fails to match germline, which may point to a read error. The chain joins TRBV7-2 to TRBJ2-7; D possibly uses TRBD1 or TRBD2 (6 bases each). Per the germline V gene, CDR1 is SGHTA and CDR2 is FQGNSA. This CDR3 comprises 15 residues. This CDR3 is CASSLVRTAGYEQYF. CDR3 in DNA: TGTGCCAGCAGTTTAGTACGGACAGCGGGCTACGAGCAGTACTTC.

In this sample, this clonotype turned up many times. The chain has TRBV29-1 and TRBJ2-7; TRBD2 agrees at 7 bases. Unmatched junction bases numbered 4, after V lost 6 bases and J lost 5 bases. The CDR3 has 11 residues. From germline, CDR1 is SQVTM and CDR2 ANQGSEA. The CDR3 reads CSVWGGNEQYF. CDR3 in DNA: TGCAGCGTCTGGGGGGGGAACGAGCAGTACTTC.

This clonotype was detected only a few times. The rearrangement joins TRBV7-2 to TRBJ2-1; TRBD2 matches 7 bases. With 1 base clipped from V and 1 base from J, the junction kept 4 bases outside the gene matches. This CDR3 has 16 amino acids. Germline CDR1 and CDR2: SGHTA and FQGNSA. CDR3 coding DNA: TGTGCCAGCAGCTTAGGTAGCGGGCCGTCCTACAATGAGCAGTTCTTC. Its protein is CASSLGSGPSYNEQFF.